This T cell receptor (beta chain) was captured in a study of post-analysis software for immune sequencing data. Study-level results: Patients showed TRBV5-6, TRBV5-1 and TRBV20-1 among roughly five TRBV segments more frequent than in controls. Relative to controls, patients with multiple sclerosis showed significantly lower normalized Chao1 diversity. With F measure, samples from one preparation batch clustered together strongly.

CDR1 LNHNV and CDR2 YYDKDF come from the germline V gene (reference sequence). CDR3 size: 12 residues. The trim removed 4 bases at V and 13 bases at J, leaving 7 bases unmatched. The TCR beta cDNA libraries carried unique molecular identifiers. MiXCR, run by TCRdb on the PCR reads, gives a single entry per CDR3 protein. The table lists 750,000 to 900,000 distinct CDR3 sequences, 35% to 55% of them singletons, with roughly 4.4% in the top ten. About this clonotype: Its specificity is unknown.

The gene calls are TRBV15 and TRBJ2-1; TRBD1 matches 7 bases. The clonotype originates from a girl aged 5-17 years with multiple sclerosis. The sequenced material came from blood. The CDR3: CATSNDRVDQFF. Written as DNA, the CDR3 is TGTGCCACCAGCAACGACAGGGTAGACCAGTTCTTC.